This TCR beta chain was sequenced during a study of cytomegalovirus exposure and HLA in healthy donors. The CDR3 is 15 amino acids. Germline-derived CDR1 and CDR2 are SSHAT and FNYEAQ (reference sequence). J gave up 5 bases and V 5 bases, and 9 bases lay outside the gene matches. 60 Vbeta and 13 Jbeta primers were used in PCR. Assay: immunoSEQ multiplex PCR; the TCRdb copy retains only in-frame clones and omits some. The sample comprises under 200,000 clones, 60% to 80% of which are singletons, and 2% to 2.5% rests with the top ten. The sequence was obtained from a man in his 60s in good health and CMV-seronegative. Sequenced material: PBMCs. The V gene is TRBV7-7, the J gene TRBJ2-5; 9 bases align to TRBD2. The DNA for the CDR3 is TGTGCCAGCAGCCCGGTAGAGCGGGAGGAGGAGACCCAGTACTTC. Protein product: CASSPVEREEETQYF. Combining the CDR3 with reference TRBV7-7 and TRBJ2-5 gives the whole variable domain GAGVSQSPRYKVTKRGQDVTLRCDPISSHATLYWYQQALGQGPEFLTYFNYEAQPDKSGLPSDRFSAERPEGSISTLTIQRTEQRDSAMYRCASSPVEREEETQYFGPGTRLLVL.